Listed below are T cell receptor beta chains from one sample, sequenced in a study of T cell responses to AZD1222 COVID-19 vaccine. Sequencing used immunoSEQ multiplex PCR; TCRdb keeps in-frame clones, though not all of them. The data show approximately 140,000 clones, with around 90% seen just once and 2.5% to 4% held by the top ten. Sequencing used peripheral blood, obtained on day 0 of AZD1222 vaccination. These receptors came from an adult in good health. CDR3s include the opening cysteine and the closing phenylalanine or tryptophan. A D gene is named only where the DNA matches it firmly. The size entry is marked missing in some rows and otherwise reads once, few, many or a size class.

TGCGCCAGCAGCTTGTCCAGGAGCTCTGGAAACACCATATATTTT	CASSLSRSSGNTIYF	TRBV5-1	-	-	TRBJ1-3	15
TGTGCCAGCAGCGGGTGGGGGGTTAGGAATGAGCAGTTCTTC	CASSGWGVRNEQFF	TRBV5-4	-	once	TRBJ2-1	14
TGCAGCGTTGAAGGGCTAGCCAATGAGCAGTTCTTC	CSVEGLANEQFF	TRBV29-1	-	-	TRBJ2-1	12
TGCAGCGTTGGTCCTAGCGGGAGAGCAGATACGCAGTATTTT	CSVGPSGRADTQYF	TRBV29-1	TRBD2	-	TRBJ2-3	14
TGCGCCAGCAGCTTCGACAGGGGGGCGACCGGGGAGCTGTTTTTT	CASSFDRGATGELFF	TRBV5-1	TRBD1	-	TRBJ2-2	15
TGTGCCAGCAGCCTCGCACGGGACACTGAAGCTTTCTTT	CASSLARDTEAFF	TRBV14	-	-	TRBJ1-1	13
TGCGCCAGCAGCTTGGCCGGGACAGGGTACACTGAAGCTTTCTTT	CASSLAGTGYTEAFF	TRBV5-1	TRBD1	-	TRBJ1-1	15
TGTGCCAGCTCACCTGGAGGGGCAGATACAGATACGCAGTATTTT	CASSPGGADTDTQYF	TRBV18	-	-	TRBJ2-3	15
TGTGCCACCAGCAGAGATCCGAGTTACGAGCAGTACTTC	CATSRDPSYEQYF	TRBV15	-	-	TRBJ2-7	13
TGCGCCAGCAGCCCTGGGGGGTACCAGCCCCAGCATTTT	CASSPGGYQPQHF	TRBV4-1	-	-	TRBJ1-5	13
TGTGCCAGCAAGGGGCTAGCGGCTAGCACAGATACGCAGTATTTT	CASKGLAASTDTQYF	TRBV2	TRBD2	once	TRBJ2-3	15
TGTGCCTGGACCAGGGGCGTACCCAGCTCTGGAAACACCATATATTTT	CAWTRGVPSSGNTIYF	TRBV30	-	-	TRBJ1-3	16
TGTGCCAGCAGCTTAATACCTGGGGAGACCCAGTACTTC	CASSLIPGETQYF	TRBV7-9	-	-	TRBJ2-5	13
TGTGCCAGCAGCAACGGACTAGCGCCGTACTTC	CASSNGLAPYF	TRBV11-1	TRBD2	-	TRBJ2-7	11
TGTGCCAGCAGTTTAGTGGGACAGCCAAGCACAGATACGCAGTATTTT	CASSLVGQPSTDTQYF	TRBV28	TRBD1	-	TRBJ2-3	16
TGTGCCAGCAGCCAGAGGGCCTATGGCTACACCTTC	CASSQRAYGYTF	TRBV3-1/TRBV3-2	-	-	TRBJ1-2	12
TGTGCCAGCTCACCCTCAGGGGCTTCTAATGAAAAACTGTTTTTT	CASSPSGASNEKLFF	TRBV18	-	-	TRBJ1-4	15
TGCGCCAGCAGCCAAGGGTCAGGGTCGAGTCAGCCCCAGCATTTT	CASSQGSGSSQPQHF	TRBV4-1	-	-	TRBJ1-5	15
TGTGCCAGCAGCCGACCCGGGACTAGCGGCCCCGGTTGGAACCAGTACTTC	CASSRPGTSGPGWNQYF	TRBV5-4	TRBD2	-	TRBJ2-7	17
TGTGCCAGCAGCCGGGCCCTTGGGAGCAATCAGCCCCAGCATTTT	CASSRALGSNQPQHF	TRBV7-2	-	-	TRBJ1-5	15
TGCGCCAGCAGCTTGGGGCCGAACACTGAAGCTTTCTTT	CASSLGPNTEAFF	TRBV5-1	-	-	TRBJ1-1	13
TGTGCCAGCGTTCAAAACTACGAGCAGTACTTC	CASVQNYEQYF	TRBV2	-	-	TRBJ2-7	11
TGTGCCAGCAGTTTCTTGGGGGCGGGGACTGAAGCTTTCTTT	CASSFLGAGTEAFF	TRBV27	-	-	TRBJ1-1	14
TGTGCCAGCAGCCAATCTCCAGGGGCAGATACGCAGTATTTT	CASSQSPGADTQYF	TRBV16	-	-	TRBJ2-3	14